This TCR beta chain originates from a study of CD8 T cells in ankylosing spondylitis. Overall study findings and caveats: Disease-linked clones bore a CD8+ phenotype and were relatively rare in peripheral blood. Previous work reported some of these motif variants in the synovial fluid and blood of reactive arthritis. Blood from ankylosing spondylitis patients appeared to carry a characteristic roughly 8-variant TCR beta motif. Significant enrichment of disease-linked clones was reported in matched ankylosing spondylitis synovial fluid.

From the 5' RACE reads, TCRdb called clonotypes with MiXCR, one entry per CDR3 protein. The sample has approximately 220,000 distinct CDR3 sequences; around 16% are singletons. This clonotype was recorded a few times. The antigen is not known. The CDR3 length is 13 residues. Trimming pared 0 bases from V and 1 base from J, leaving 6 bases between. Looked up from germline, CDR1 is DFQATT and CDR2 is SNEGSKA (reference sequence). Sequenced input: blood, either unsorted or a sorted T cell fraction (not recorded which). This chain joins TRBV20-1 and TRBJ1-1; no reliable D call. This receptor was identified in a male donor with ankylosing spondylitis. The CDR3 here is CSAREGSNTEAFF. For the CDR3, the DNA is TGCAGTGCTAGAGAGGGGTCGAACACTGAAGCTTTCTTT.